These T cell receptor beta chains were read from a single sample in a study of technical replicates of blood from a few donors. TCRdb's copy holds only in-frame clones and misses some; the assay was immunoSEQ multiplex PCR. In the table there are approximately 81,000 clones, around four fifths of which are singletons. Source material: PBMCs. The receptors stem from a human donor in good health. Some clones in this sample may be carry-over from other donors' samples. CDR3s include the opening cysteine and the closing phenylalanine or tryptophan. D genes are given only for firm matches. Expanded clones are given a class, and other clones once, few, many or no size at all.

d_call	j_call	v_call	clone_size	cdr3_length	cdr3_nt	cdr3_aa
TRBD1	TRBJ2-2	TRBV7-2	NA	15	TGTGCCAGCAGCGCCGCGGGACAGGGGTACGGGGAGCTGTTTTTT	CASSAAGQGYGELFF
TRBD1	TRBJ1-2	TRBV5-4	NA	14	TGTGCCAGCAGCTCTGGACAGGGAGGCTATGGCTACACCTTC	CASSSGQGGYGYTF
NA	TRBJ1-3	TRBV11-1	NA	13	TGTGCCAGCAGCTTAGCCTCCGGAAACACCATATATTTT	CASSLASGNTIYF
NA	TRBJ2-7	TRBV9	NA	16	TGTGCCAGCAGCGGCTTCGGACAAGGGGCTTTCTACGAGCAGTACTTC	CASSGFGQGAFYEQYF
NA	TRBJ2-3	TRBV5-1	once	14	TGCGCCAGCAGGCCGGGTCGGGACACAGATACGCAGTATTTT	CASRPGRDTDTQYF
NA	TRBJ2-5	TRBV9	once	15	TGTGCCAGCAGCCCTCAGGTGGGGGGACAAGAGACCCAGTACTTC	CASSPQVGGQETQYF
NA	TRBJ1-2	TRBV30	NA	12	TGTGCCTGGAGTGTAATGGCCTATGGCTACACCTTC	CAWSVMAYGYTF
NA	TRBJ2-2	TRBV7-3	once	14	TGTGCCAGCAGCTTTCGGGGTAACACCGGGGAGCTGTTTTTT	CASSFRGNTGELFF
NA	TRBJ2-3	TRBV19	NA	15	TGTGCCAGTAGTATAATCGGGGTTAGCACAGATACGCAGTATTTT	CASSIIGVSTDTQYF
NA	TRBJ2-3	TRBV5-6	NA	17	TGTGCCAGCAGCTTGCCCACGGACCTAATGGAGGCAGATACGCAGTATTTT	CASSLPTDLMEADTQYF
NA	TRBJ1-1	TRBV4-2	few	14	TGTGCCAGCAGCCAAGGGGGCTCTGACACTGAAGCTTTCTTT	CASSQGGSDTEAFF
TRBD2	TRBJ2-1	TRBV5-1	NA	15	TGCGCCAGTGGGCTACTAGCGGGAGCAAACAATGAGCAGTTCTTC	CASGLLAGANNEQFF
TRBD2	TRBJ2-7	TRBV18	NA	15	TGTGCCAGCTCGGAAATGGTGGGACTAACCTACGAGCAGTACTTC	CASSEMVGLTYEQYF
TRBD2	TRBJ2-3	TRBV4-2	once	15	TGTGCCAGCAGCCTTAGCGGGACTAGCACAGATACGCAGTATTTT	CASSLSGTSTDTQYF
TRBD1	TRBJ2-3	TRBV6-6	NA	16	TGTGCCAGCCGACAACCTTCCGGGACAGTGGGAGATACGCAGTATTTT	CASRQPSGTVGDTQYF
NA	TRBJ2-3	TRBV19	NA	14	TGTGCCAGTAGTGCGCCTGGGCCGATAGATACGCAGTATTTT	CASSAPGPIDTQYF
NA	TRBJ2-7	TRBV4-3	NA	16	TGCGCCAGCAGCCAAGGGGACCGGGGGACCTCCTACGAGCAGTACTTC	CASSQGDRGTSYEQYF
NA	TRBJ2-2	TRBV18	once	16	TGTGCCAGCTCACCACTAGTTCCGACGAACACCGGGGAGCTGTTTTTT	CASSPLVPTNTGELFF
NA	TRBJ1-6	TRBV5-6	NA	15	TGTGCCAGCAGGGCCGCGGAATCCCCTAATTCACCCCTCCACTTT	CASRAAESPNSPLHF
TRBD1	TRBJ2-4	TRBV6-1	NA	15	TGTGCCAGCAGTGAAGCGCTCACAGGGGGAAACATTCAGTACTTC	CASSEALTGGNIQYF
TRBD2	TRBJ2-3	TRBV5-1	NA	15	TGCGCCAGCAGCTCTACTAGCGGAGGGACAGATACGCAGTATTTT	CASSSTSGGTDTQYF
TRBD1	TRBJ1-5	TRBV2	few	14	TGTGCCAGCAAGGTAGGACAGGAGAATCAGCCCCAGCATTTT	CASKVGQENQPQHF
TRBD1	TRBJ1-2	TRBV5-1	NA	17	TGCGCCAGCAGCTCCGTTCTGACAGGGGGCTCACACGGGGGCTACACCTTC	CASSSVLTGGSHGGYTF
NA	TRBJ2-1	TRBV4-2	NA	14	TGTGCCAGCAGCCGGAGGCTAGCTAACAATGAGCAGTTCTTC	CASSRRLANNEQFF
TRBD2	TRBJ2-5	TRBV30	NA	14	TGTGCCTGGGACGGGACTAGCGGACAAGAGACCCAGTACTTC	CAWDGTSGQETQYF
TRBD1	TRBJ2-2	TRBV6-5	NA	16	TGTGCCAGCAGTTACTACAGGGGGCGCGCAATCGGGGAGCTGTTTTTT	CASSYYRGRAIGELFF
TRBD1	TRBJ2-7	TRBV28	NA	16	TGTGCCAGCAGTTTTTTTCCGGGACAGAGTACCTACGAGCAGTACTTC	CASSFFPGQSTYEQYF
NA	TRBJ2-1	TRBV4-2	NA	15	TGTGCCAGCAGCCAAACAGCGGGTGACTACAATGAGCAGTTCTTC	CASSQTAGDYNEQFF
NA	TRBJ2-5	TRBV29-1	NA	13	TGCAGCGTTCTCAGGGGCCTCCAAGAGACCCAGTACTTC	CSVLRGLQETQYF
NA	TRBJ2-7	TRBV5-1	NA	15	TGCGCCAGCAGCCTGGGCGGCAGGGCCACCTACGAGCAGTACTTC	CASSLGGRATYEQYF
TRBD2	TRBJ2-2	TRBV29-1	NA	17	TGCAGCGTTGAAGGACTAGCGGGAGGTCCCGACACCGGGGAGCTGTTTTTT	CSVEGLAGGPDTGELFF
NA	TRBJ2-7	TRBV18	NA	15	TGTGCCAGCTCACCACGGCAGTTCAGCTCCTACGAGCAGTACTTC	CASSPRQFSSYEQYF
TRBD1	TRBJ2-6	TRBV30	NA	15	TGTGCCTGGAGTGCGACAGGGTACGGGGCCAACGTCCTGACTTTC	CAWSATGYGANVLTF
NA	TRBJ2-5	TRBV28	NA	16	TGTGCCAGCAGTTTAGTCGGGGGTAGGGGCCAAGAGACCCAGTACTTC	CASSLVGGRGQETQYF
NA	TRBJ1-1	TRBV10-3	NA	12	TGTGCCACCGGGGTGGGGTCACATGAAGCTTTCTTT	CATGVGSHEAFF
TRBD1	TRBJ1-6	TRBV5-1	NA	16	TGCGCCAGCCGACGGTCCCAAGACAGGGATAATTCACCCCTCCACTTT	CASRRSQDRDNSPLHF
NA	TRBJ1-5	TRBV19	NA	15	TGTGCCAGTAGTATAGAGGGCGTTAGCAATCAGCCCCAGCATTTT	CASSIEGVSNQPQHF
NA	TRBJ1-1	TRBV30	many	13	TGTGCCTGGAGTGCCTGGAGGGTCCCTGAAGCTTTCTTT	CAWSAWRVPEAFF
TRBD1	TRBJ1-2	TRBV5-4	NA	13	TGTGCCAGCAGGGACAGGGGGAGTTGGGGCTACACCTTC	CASRDRGSWGYTF
NA	TRBJ1-1	TRBV5-6	NA	13	TGTGCCAGCAGCTTAAACAGGGCCACTGAAGCTTTCTTT	CASSLNRATEAFF
TRBD2	TRBJ2-3	TRBV4-1	NA	15	TGCGCCAGCAGCCCCTATAGCGGGGGAGCAGATACGCAGTATTTT	CASSPYSGGADTQYF
TRBD2	TRBJ2-3	TRBV19	once	15	TGTGCCAGTACCCTTAGCGGGAGCGGAGCAGATACGCAGTATTTT	CASTLSGSGADTQYF
TRBD2	TRBJ2-7	TRBV4-1	NA	17	TGCGCCAGCAGCCAAGAATCTAGCGGGAGGGCCGTTGGCGAGCAGTACTTC	CASSQESSGRAVGEQYF
TRBD1	TRBJ1-1	TRBV6-5	NA	14	TGTGCCAGCAGTTCGACCGGGACAGGGACTGAAGCTTTCTTT	CASSSTGTGTEAFF
NA	TRBJ1-1	TRBV6-5	few	14	TGTGCCAGCAGTTACACGTCAGGGAACACTGAAGCTTTCTTT	CASSYTSGNTEAFF
NA	TRBJ1-2	TRBV19	NA	17	TGTGCCAGTAGTATAGGTTACGGGGCCTGGGAGGACTATGGCTACACCTTC	CASSIGYGAWEDYGYTF
NA	TRBJ1-6	TRBV15	NA	14	TGTGCCACCAGCGTACGAGAGGAAAGTTCACCCCTCCACTTT	CATSVREESSPLHF
TRBD1	TRBJ1-1	TRBV30	NA	16	TGTGCCTGGAGCGTCATCGGACAGGGTTTGAACACTGAAGCTTTCTTT	CAWSVIGQGLNTEAFF
TRBD2	TRBJ2-7	TRBV7-2	NA	15	TGTGCCAGCAGCTTACTAGCGGGGGACCTCTACGAGCAGTACTTC	CASSLLAGDLYEQYF
TRBD1	TRBJ2-7	TRBV25-1	once	13	TGTGCCAGCACCGCCGGGACAGGGTCGGGGCAGTACTTC	CASTAGTGSGQYF
TRBD2	TRBJ2-1	TRBV28	NA	13	TGTGCCTGGGGGGGAGCAGGAGACAATGAGCAGTTCTTC	CAWGGAGDNEQFF
TRBD1	TRBJ1-5	TRBV19	NA	17	TGTGCCAGTAGTATGGGAGGACAGGCTTATAGCAATCAGCCCCAGCATTTT	CASSMGGQAYSNQPQHF
TRBD1	TRBJ2-7	TRBV27	NA	18	TGTGCCAGCAGTTTCCGCATAAGGCAGGGGGAGAGCTCCTACGAGCAGTACTTC	CASSFRIRQGESSYEQYF
NA	TRBJ2-5	TRBV7-6	NA	13	TGTGCCAGCAGCTTAGTCAACCAAGAGACCCAGTACTTC	CASSLVNQETQYF
NA	TRBJ1-5	TRBV30	few	14	TGTGCCTGGAGTGTTGAAGGGGCGAATCAGCCCCAGCATTTT	CAWSVEGANQPQHF
TRBD1	TRBJ1-5	TRBV28	NA	14	TGTGCCAGTCTGTCCGGACAGGGTAGGAGTCCCCAGCATTTT	CASLSGQGRSPQHF
TRBD2	TRBJ2-2	TRBV19	NA	15	TGTGCCAGTAGTATGGGACTAGCGAACACCGGGGAGCTGTTTTTT	CASSMGLANTGELFF